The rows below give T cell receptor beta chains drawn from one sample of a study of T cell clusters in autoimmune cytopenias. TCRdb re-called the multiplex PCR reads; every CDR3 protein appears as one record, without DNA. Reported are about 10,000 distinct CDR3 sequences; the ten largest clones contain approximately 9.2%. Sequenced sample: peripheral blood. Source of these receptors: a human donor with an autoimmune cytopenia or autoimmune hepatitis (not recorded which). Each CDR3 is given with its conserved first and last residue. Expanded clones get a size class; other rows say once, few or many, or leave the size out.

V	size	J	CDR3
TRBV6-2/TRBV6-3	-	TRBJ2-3	CASSYGGRAHTDTQYF
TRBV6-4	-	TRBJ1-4	CASSRQPNEKLFF
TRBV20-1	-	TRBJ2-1	CSASTGLELYNEQFF
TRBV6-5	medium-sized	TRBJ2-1	CASTDRGGWGNEQFF
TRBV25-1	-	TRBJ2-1	CASSASGGGYNEQFF
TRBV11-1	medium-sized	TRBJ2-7	CASSRGTSSEQYF
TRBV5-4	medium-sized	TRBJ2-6	CAIPAGTASSGANVLTF
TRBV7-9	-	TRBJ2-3	CASSLVYRADTQYF
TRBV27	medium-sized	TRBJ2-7	CASSWGVDYEQYF
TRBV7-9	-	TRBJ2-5	CASSNRDPVQETQYF
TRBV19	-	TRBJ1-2	CASSIQGPTGAGGYTF
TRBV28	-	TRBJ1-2	CASSGQAYGYTF
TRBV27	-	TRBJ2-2	CASSFTGGPGELFF
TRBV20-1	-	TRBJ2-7	CSGSVSDRGYEQYF
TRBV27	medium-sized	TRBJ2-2	CASSFQGTSNAGELFF
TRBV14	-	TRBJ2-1	CASSFGTGVSYNEQFF
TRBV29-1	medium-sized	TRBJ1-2	CSVEGELSYGYTF
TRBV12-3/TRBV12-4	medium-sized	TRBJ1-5	CASSQTVGNQPQHF
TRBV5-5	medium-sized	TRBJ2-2	CASSFVGNTGELFF
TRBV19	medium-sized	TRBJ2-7	CASSMFSVPLYEQYF
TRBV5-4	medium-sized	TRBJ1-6	CASSDTENYNSPLHF
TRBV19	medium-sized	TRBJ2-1	CASSITGVGTTYNEQFF
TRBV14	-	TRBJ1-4	CASSQIRGHEKLFF
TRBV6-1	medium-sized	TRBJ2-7	CASSVGSIYEQYF
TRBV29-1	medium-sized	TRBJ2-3	CSVSTSLTDTQYF
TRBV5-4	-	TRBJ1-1	CASREGQGNSNTEAFF
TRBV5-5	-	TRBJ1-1	CASSREGYEAFF
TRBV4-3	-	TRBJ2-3	CASSQDGAGGRTDTQYF
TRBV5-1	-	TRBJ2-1	CASSLGPQGGGEQFF
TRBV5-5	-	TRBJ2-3	CASSTDSDLTDTQYF
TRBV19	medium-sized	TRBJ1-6	CASSPEGGQGSNSPLHF
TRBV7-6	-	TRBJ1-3	CASSPGTGGNTIYF
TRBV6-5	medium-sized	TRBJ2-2	CASSYSRFLVTGELFF
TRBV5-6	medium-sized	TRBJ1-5	CASSLGRSDQPQHF
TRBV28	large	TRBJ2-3	CASSLARDPQGTQYF
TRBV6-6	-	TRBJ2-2	CASSNSQGGGELFF
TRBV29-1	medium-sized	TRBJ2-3	CSVAKGSTSTDTQYF
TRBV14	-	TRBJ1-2	CASSHRGKGDYGYTF
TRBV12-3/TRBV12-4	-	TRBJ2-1	CASSSTSGAYNEQFF
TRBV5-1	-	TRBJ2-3	CASSLAPGARGPTQYF
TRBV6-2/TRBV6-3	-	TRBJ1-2	CASSRIAGTEGYGYTF
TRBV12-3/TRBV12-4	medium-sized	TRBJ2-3	CASSLGQISTDTQYF
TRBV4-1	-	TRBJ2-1	CASSQEGYGTVSYNEQFF
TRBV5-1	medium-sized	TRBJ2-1	CASSLEDRVGVDEQFF
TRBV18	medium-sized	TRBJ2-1	CASSPSDSREQFF
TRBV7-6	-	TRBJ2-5	CASSLVFWDRDQKTQYF
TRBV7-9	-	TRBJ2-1	CASTLAGRSTWQFF
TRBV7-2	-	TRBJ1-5	CASSFEGRRNQPQHF
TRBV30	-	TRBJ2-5	CAWARDSQETQYF